This is a list of T cell receptor beta chains from one sample in a study of OX40 agonist ivuxolimab in advanced cancers. Sequencing used immunoSEQ multiplex PCR; TCRdb keeps in-frame clones, though not all of them. The sample shows 90,000 to 95,000 clones, about 90% of them seen only once. Material: CD4+ or CD8+ T cells sorted from blood, obtained in a trial of the OX40 agonist ivuxolimab. Every receptor here comes from an adult with an advanced solid tumor such as melanoma, head and neck, liver or kidney cancer. Each CDR3 is given with its conserved first and last residue. A D gene is named only where the DNA matches it firmly. For some rows the clone size is stated as once, few or many, or as a class when expanded; others skip it.

>-|TRBV27|TRBJ1-4|medium-sized
CASSLKTGWGEKLFF
TGTGCCAGCAGTTTAAAGACAGGATGGGGTGAAAAACTGTTTTTT
>-|TRBV3-1/TRBV3-2|TRBJ1-5|few
CASRQPQHF
TGTGCCAGCAGGCAGCCCCAGCATTTT
>TRBD2|TRBV6-1|TRBJ2-1|-
CASRTSGSSWFF
TGTGCCAGCAGGACTAGCGGGAGTAGCTGGTTCTTC
>-|TRBV6-6|TRBJ2-3|-
CASSYGVTDTQYF
TGTGCCAGCAGTTATGGGGTCACAGATACGCAGTATTTT
>-|TRBV7-9|TRBJ1-2|-
CASSLGQNYGYTF
TGTGCCAGCAGCTTAGGACAGAACTATGGCTACACCTTC
>-|TRBV19|TRBJ2-5|-
CASGTRGETQYF
TGTGCCAGTGGTACTAGAGGTGAGACCCAGTACTTC
>-|TRBV29-1|TRBJ1-1|few
CSVGQNTEAFF
TGCAGCGTTGGACAGAACACTGAAGCTTTCTTT
>TRBD2|TRBV5-4|TRBJ2-5|-
CASSTGGGETQYF
TGTGCCAGCAGCACCGGGGGGGGAGAGACCCAGTACTTC
>-|TRBV6-1|TRBJ1-2|-
CASSETGQWLYGYTF
TGTGCCAGCAGTGAAACCGGACAGTGGCTCTATGGCTACACCTTC
>TRBD1|TRBV30|TRBJ1-5|-
CAWSLGQGSNQPQHF
TGTGCCTGGAGTCTTGGACAGGGGAGCAATCAGCCCCAGCATTTT
>-|TRBV30|TRBJ2-3|-
CAWSKGSSTDTQYF
TGTGCCTGGAGTAAAGGGTCTAGCACAGATACGCAGTATTTT
>TRBD1|TRBV30|TRBJ2-2|-
CAFRGRVTGELFF
TGTGCCTTCAGGGGGCGCGTCACCGGGGAGCTGTTTTTT
>TRBD2|TRBV5-1|TRBJ2-1|-
CASSVTGTTPNEQFF
TGCGCCAGCAGCGTAACCGGGACTACCCCTAATGAGCAGTTCTTC
>-|TRBV6-4|TRBJ1-5|-
CASSDGHQPQHF
TGTGCCAGCAGTGACGGGCATCAGCCCCAGCATTTT
>-|TRBV2|TRBJ2-4|-
CASQGSAKNIQYF
TGTGCCAGCCAGGGTTCAGCCAAAAACATTCAGTACTTC
>TRBD1|TRBV29-1|TRBJ2-3|-
CSAGQGRTDTQYF
TGCAGCGCCGGACAGGGACGCACAGATACGCAGTATTTT
>-|TRBV15|TRBJ1-6|few
CATSRDELGAGNSPLHF
TGTGCCACCAGCAGAGATGAGTTAGGGGCGGGGAATTCACCCCTCCACTTT
>-|TRBV11-2|TRBJ2-1|-
CASSFDLGANEQFF
TGTGCCAGCAGTTTCGACTTGGGGGCCAATGAGCAGTTCTTC
>-|TRBV14|TRBJ2-3|few
CASSLGINTDTQYF
TGTGCCAGCAGCCTCGGGATTAACACAGATACGCAGTATTTT
>-|TRBV10-3|TRBJ2-3|-
CAISERAVTDTQYF
TGTGCCATCAGTGAGCGGGCAGTCACAGATACGCAGTATTTT
>-|TRBV5-1|TRBJ2-3|-
CASRPSPSTDTQYF
TGCGCCAGCCGTCCTTCTCCTAGCACAGATACGCAGTATTTT
>TRBD1|TRBV5-1|TRBJ1-1|-
CASSYQTGGYTEAFF
TGCGCCAGCAGCTACCAAACAGGGGGGTACACTGAAGCTTTCTTT
>-|TRBV4-3|TRBJ1-2|few
CASSLNREPAYGYTF
TGCGCCAGCAGCCTCAACAGGGAACCCGCCTATGGCTACACCTTC
>TRBD1|TRBV2|TRBJ2-7|-
CASNTGTGSHEQYF
TGTGCCAGCAATACCGGGACAGGGTCCCACGAGCAGTACTTC
>-|TRBV6-1|TRBJ1-2|-
CASSGSRGKYGYTF
TGTGCCAGCAGTGGGTCGAGGGGGAAGTATGGCTACACCTTC
>-|TRBV11-2|TRBJ2-1|-
CASSLDFRAEQFF
TGTGCCAGCAGCTTAGATTTCAGGGCTGAGCAGTTCTTC
>-|TRBV19|TRBJ2-1|-
CASSIRLSSSTASDEQFF
TGTGCCAGTAGTATACGTTTGTCGTCTAGCACGGCGTCGGATGAGCAGTTCTTC
>-|TRBV10-2|TRBJ2-1|-
CATHLATTYNEQFF
TGCGCCACCCATCTAGCGACTACCTACAATGAGCAGTTCTTC
>-|TRBV21-1|TRBJ1-5|-
CASSQIKFTPPYISYSNQPQHF
TGTGCCAGCAGTCAAATTAAGTTTACACCTCCGTATATCTCGTATAGCAATCAGCCCCAGCATTTT
>TRBD2|TRBV6-4|TRBJ2-3|-
CASSVSSGGTDTQYF
TGTGCCAGCAGTGTCTCTAGCGGGGGCACAGATACGCAGTATTTT
>TRBD1|TRBV7-8|TRBJ1-4|-
CASSPRTGSNEKLFF
TGTGCCAGCAGCCCGCGGACAGGGAGTAATGAAAAACTGTTTTTT
>-|TRBV30|TRBJ1-3|-
CAWSVSGNGNTIYF
TGTGCCTGGAGTGTATCCGGGAACGGAAACACCATATATTTT
>-|TRBV7-3|TRBJ2-1|-
CASSLQQNNEQFF
TGTGCCAGCAGCTTACAACAGAACAATGAGCAGTTCTTC
>TRBD2|TRBV5-1|TRBJ2-5|-
CASTVREGQETQYF
TGCGCCAGCACCGTCCGGGAGGGCCAAGAGACCCAGTACTTC
>TRBD2|TRBV5-1|TRBJ2-2|-
CASSVAGGTGELFF
TGCGCCAGCAGCGTAGCGGGAGGGACCGGGGAGCTGTTTTTT
>-|TRBV18|TRBJ1-1|-
CASSLQTANTEAFF
TGTGCCAGCTCACTCCAGACAGCGAACACTGAAGCTTTCTTT
>-|TRBV6-6|TRBJ2-2|few
CASTPLGELFF
TGTGCCAGCACCCCCCTGGGGGAGCTGTTTTTT
>TRBD1|TRBV9|TRBJ2-5|-
CASSGTGGSETQYF
TGTGCCAGCAGCGGGACAGGGGGTTCAGAGACCCAGTACTTC
>-|TRBV6-5|TRBJ1-1|-
CASSYSPGLNTEAFF
TGTGCCAGCAGTTACTCCCCGGGGCTGAACACTGAAGCTTTCTTT
>-|TRBV7-2|TRBJ2-7|-
CASSTRTYEQYF
TGTGCCAGCAGCACCCGAACCTACGAGCAGTACTTC
>-|TRBV19|TRBJ2-7|-
CASSIAVGGTNSYEQYF
TGTGCCAGTAGTATAGCGGTCGGCGGGACAAACTCCTACGAGCAGTACTTC
>-|TRBV5-4|TRBJ2-5|few
CASSLPGSLQETQYF
TGTGCCAGCAGCTTACCAGGGTCCCTCCAAGAGACCCAGTACTTC
>TRBD2|TRBV7-9|TRBJ2-1|-
CASIPWTSGSYEQFF
TGTGCCAGCATCCCATGGACTAGCGGGAGCTATGAGCAGTTCTTC
>-|TRBV19|TRBJ1-2|-
CASTRGGNYGYTF
TGTGCCAGTACAAGGGGCGGTAACTATGGCTACACCTTC
>-|TRBV19|TRBJ1-3|-
CASSPPGGRTGNTIYF
TGTGCCAGTAGTCCACCCGGCGGTAGGACTGGAAACACCATATATTTT
>-|TRBV7-6|TRBJ1-6|-
CASRTATYNSPLHF
TGTGCCAGCCGCACAGCAACCTATAATTCACCCCTCCACTTT
>TRBD1|TRBV28|TRBJ2-3|-
CASSFPAGTGGFSDTQYF
TGTGCCAGCAGTTTTCCGGCCGGAACAGGGGGATTTTCAGATACGCAGTATTTT
>-|TRBV11-2|TRBJ1-5|few
CASSLVQGNQPQHF
TGTGCCAGCAGCTTAGTACAGGGCAATCAGCCCCAGCATTTT
>TRBD1|TRBV2|TRBJ1-2|-
CASSEARGSGYTF
TGTGCCAGCAGTGAGGCCAGGGGGTCTGGCTACACCTTC
>-|TRBV7-2|TRBJ2-3|-
CASSWPTGDTQYF
TGTGCCAGCAGCTGGCCGACAGGAGATACGCAGTATTTT
>TRBD2|TRBV2|TRBJ2-5|-
CASSSRGAGDQETQYF
TGTGCCAGCAGCTCCCGAGGTGCGGGAGATCAAGAGACCCAGTACTTC
>-|TRBV30|TRBJ1-3|-
CAWRRVGNTIYF
TGTGCCTGGAGGCGGGTAGGAAACACCATATATTTT
>-|TRBV19|TRBJ2-3|-
CASRMTSQLRGDTQYF
TGTGCCAGTAGGATGACTAGCCAGTTAAGGGGGGATACGCAGTATTTT
>TRBD2|TRBV13|TRBJ2-4|-
CASSRRLLAGVFKNIQYF
TGTGCCAGCAGCCGACGACTCCTAGCGGGAGTGTTCAAAAACATTCAGTACTTC
>-|TRBV5-6|TRBJ2-4|-
CASSLSLAKGGGAKNIQYF
TGTGCCAGCAGCTTGAGTCTAGCGAAGGGTGGGGGGGCCAAAAACATTCAGTACTTC
>-|TRBV15|TRBJ2-3|-
CATSRDPADTQYF
TGTGCCACCAGCAGAGACCCGGCAGATACGCAGTATTTT